The present entry profiles one TCR beta chain with its context. The authors' processing: The assay estimated nucleated cells by amplifying reference gene primers. Only in-frame clones appear in the TCRdb table, and some are missing; sequencing was by immunoSEQ multiplex PCR. The DNA gave D and trimming, while V, J and clone size come from that table. The profile covers roughly 150,000 clones, with roughly 80% appearing a single time and about 1.5% taken by the ten largest. The source of the sample is a study of blood T cell repertoires in COVID-19. Background on the study: The samples span acute and convalescent COVID-19 from the United States, Italy and Spain.

The V gene's germline CDR1 is SGHAT and CDR2 FQDESV (reference sequence). J lost 2 bases, V lost 5 bases, and 4 bases had no gene match. The CDR3 totals 15 residues. In assigning cohorts, the study relied on participant-reported clinical history. Exposed enrollees had met someone with a PCR-confirmed or clinician-diagnosed COVID-19 case at some point within the 2 weeks before study entry. This rearrangement joins TRBV11-1 to TRBJ1-4, with 8 positions matching TRBD1. The TCR comes from a woman aged 18-30 years who had been exposed to COVID-19. Material: PBMCs or T cells enriched from blood (not recorded which). CDR3 in amino acids: CASSLNRGTNEKLFF. In nucleotides, the CDR3 is TGTGCCAGCAGCCTTAACAGGGGGACTAATGAAAAACTGTTTTTT.